A selection of T cell receptor beta chains follows, all from one sample in a study of blood T cell repertoires in COVID-19. The repertoire was sequenced with immunoSEQ multiplex PCR; TCRdb's copy has only in-frame clones and lacks some. The sample has hundreds of thousands of clones; around 90% are singletons. Sample: PBMCs or T cells enriched from blood (not recorded which). Every receptor here comes from a woman aged 40 to 50 with acute COVID-19. The CDR3 runs from the conserved cysteine through the conserved F or W. Fields, in order: CDR3 length, clone size, J gene, V gene, D gene, CDR3 DNA, CDR3 protein. D genes are given only for firm matches. The listing skips clone size in some rows; elsewhere it reads once, few, many or a size class.

>11|-|TRBJ2-1|TRBV20-1|TRBD1
TGCAGTGCTTCCGGACAGGGGGCGTCGTTCTTC
CSASGQGASFF
>15|-|TRBJ1-5|TRBV25-1|-
TGTGCCAGCAGCTCCAATAGGAGGGGCGATCAGCCCCAGCATTTT
CASSSNRRGDQPQHF
>15|-|TRBJ2-7|TRBV6-5|TRBD1
TGTGCCAGCAGACTTACGGGACAGGGGGGTTACGAGCAGTACTTC
CASRLTGQGGYEQYF
>13|-|TRBJ1-2|TRBV2|-
TGTGCCAGCAGACTAGACCTGAACTATGGCTACACCTTC
CASRLDLNYGYTF
>17|-|TRBJ2-5|TRBV15|-
TGTGCCACCAGCCCTGACGGGGGGCAGGGTTGGTGGGAGACCCAGTACTTC
CATSPDGGQGWWETQYF
>15|-|TRBJ2-1|TRBV13|-
TGTGCCAGCAGCTTGAGGACTCCCTTGGGCAATGAGCAGTTCTTC
CASSLRTPLGNEQFF
>13|-|TRBJ1-2|TRBV2|TRBD1
TGTGCCAGCAGAGGGACAGCACCATATGGCTACACCTTC
CASRGTAPYGYTF
>13|-|TRBJ1-6|TRBV2|-
TGTGCCAGCAGTGGAAGGGGTAATTCACCCCTCCACTTT
CASSGRGNSPLHF
>13|-|TRBJ1-2|TRBV5-1|-
TGCGCCAGCAGCTTGGGGCAGGGGAATGGCTACACCTTC
CASSLGQGNGYTF
>15|-|TRBJ2-3|TRBV27|TRBD1
TGTGCCAGCAGCTGGACAGGTCGGTTTTCAGATACGCAGTATTTT
CASSWTGRFSDTQYF
>14|-|TRBJ2-7|TRBV5-1|TRBD1
TGCGCCAGCGCGATCGGGACAGGGGTTTACGAGCAGTACTTC
CASAIGTGVYEQYF
>14|-|TRBJ1-3|TRBV12-5|-
TGTGCTAGTGGCCGTGACAGCTCTGGAAACACCATATATTTT
CASGRDSSGNTIYF
>13|-|TRBJ2-2|TRBV2|-
TGTGCCAGCAGTAACGCACGGACCGGGGAGCTGTTTTTT
CASSNARTGELFF
>15|-|TRBJ2-1|TRBV18|TRBD2
TGTGCCAGCTCACTGGTGTTAGCGGGGGGCAATGAGCAGTTCTTC
CASSLVLAGGNEQFF
>14|-|TRBJ1-1|TRBV18|-
TGTGCCAGCTCACCCACGACAGGGAACACTGAAGCTTTCTTT
CASSPTTGNTEAFF
>17|-|TRBJ2-1|TRBV20-1|TRBD2
TGCAGTGCTCGTGTACTAGCGGGGGGCTCCACCTACAATGAGCAGTTCTTC
CSARVLAGGSTYNEQFF
>14|-|TRBJ1-3|TRBV5-1|-
TGCGCCAGCAGCTTGACAGGGCCTGGAAACACCATATATTTT
CASSLTGPGNTIYF
>15|-|TRBJ1-6|TRBV18|-
TGTGCCAGCTCACCACAGGGAAGGGGGAATTCACCCCTCCACTTT
CASSPQGRGNSPLHF
>13|-|TRBJ1-1|TRBV25-1|-
TGTGCCAGCAGTGCCCGGGGGGGAACTGAAGCTTTCTTT
CASSARGGTEAFF
>16|once|TRBJ2-3|TRBV13|TRBD2
TGTGCCAGCAGCTCGGCCGGGACTAGGAGCACAGATACGCAGTATTTT
CASSSAGTRSTDTQYF
>12|-|TRBJ2-1|TRBV6-6|-
TGTGCCAGCAGTGTAAGTGGACTCGCGCCGTTCTTC
CASSVSGLAPFF
>14|-|TRBJ1-4|TRBV7-2|-
TGTGCCAGCAGCTTAGAGCTGGGGCATGAAAAACTGTTTTTT
CASSLELGHEKLFF
>18|-|TRBJ2-3|TRBV5-5|TRBD2
TGTGCCAGCAGCCCAAAGGGGCTAGCGGGGGGGCTAGCAGATACGCAGTATTTT
CASSPKGLAGGLADTQYF
>17|-|TRBJ2-2|TRBV24-1|-
TGTGCCACCAGTGAGGTTACCGGGACACCAAACACCGGGGAGCTGTTTTTT
CATSEVTGTPNTGELFF
>13|-|TRBJ1-2|TRBV27|-
TGTGCCAGCAGTCCATGGGGGGGCTCTGGCTACACCTTC
CASSPWGGSGYTF
>14|-|TRBJ1-2|TRBV2|-
TGTGCCAGCAGGAGACAGGCCCCAAATTATGGCTACACCTTC
CASRRQAPNYGYTF
>16|-|TRBJ1-5|TRBV11-2|-
TGTGCCAGCAGCTTGGGAGGTGGAAGGGGCAATCAGCCCCAGCATTTT
CASSLGGGRGNQPQHF
>15|-|TRBJ1-4|TRBV5-1|-
TGCGCCAGCAGCTTGTCGGGGGGCGCAGGGGAAAAACTGTTTTTT
CASSLSGGAGEKLFF
>19|once|TRBJ2-5|TRBV5-4|TRBD2
TGTGCCAGCAGCTTGTGGGGCCGAATAACTAGCGGGGGGCAAGAGACCCAGTACTTC
CASSLWGRITSGGQETQYF
>15|-|TRBJ1-2|TRBV25-1|TRBD1
TGTGCCAGCAGTCCCCGGACAGGGGGGAACTATGGCTACACCTTC
CASSPRTGGNYGYTF
>12|-|TRBJ2-1|TRBV7-9|-
TGTGCCAGCAGCTTAATCAGAAATGAGCAGTTCTTC
CASSLIRNEQFF
>14|-|TRBJ2-7|TRBV10-2|-
TGCGCCAGCACTCCCGGGGTCTCGTCCTACGAGCAGTACTTC
CASTPGVSSYEQYF
>16|-|TRBJ2-5|TRBV7-2|TRBD2
TGTGCCAGCAGCTTAGGCCCAGGACTAGCGGAAGAGACCCAGTACTTC
CASSLGPGLAEETQYF
>13|-|TRBJ2-7|TRBV9|-
TGTGCCAGCAGCGTCGACAGTACCTACGAGCAGTACTTC
CASSVDSTYEQYF
>15|-|TRBJ1-2|TRBV9|TRBD1
TGTGCCAGCAGCGCCGGGACAGGAGTATTCTATGGCTACACCTTC
CASSAGTGVFYGYTF
>16|-|TRBJ2-5|TRBV5-1|-
TGCGCCAGCAGCTTTGTGGGGGGAGTATTAGGAGAGACCCAGTACTTC
CASSFVGGVLGETQYF
>16|-|TRBJ1-4|TRBV30|-
TGTGCCTGGAAAGGGGAGGTGGACACAGAGAATGAAAAACTGTTTTTT
CAWKGEVDTENEKLFF
>13|-|TRBJ2-7|TRBV6-1|-
TGTGCCAGCAGTGACAGGTCTTTTGGCGAGCAGTACTTC
CASSDRSFGEQYF
>15|-|TRBJ1-1|TRBV7-2|-
TGTGCCAGCAGCCGGAAGTGGAGTCCGACTTCTGAAGCTTTCTTT
CASSRKWSPTSEAFF
>14|few|TRBJ1-1|TRBV7-9|-
TGTGCCAGCAGCCCAACACAGGAACGTACTGAAGCTTTCTTT
CASSPTQERTEAFF
>17|-|TRBJ2-2|TRBV5-1|TRBD1
TGCGCCAGCAGCTTGGGGCGGACAGGGGCGAGCACCGGGGAGCTGTTTTTT
CASSLGRTGASTGELFF
>16|-|TRBJ2-7|TRBV7-9|TRBD1
TGTGCCAGCAGCTCACCGGGACAGGGGGTTGCCTACGAGCAGTACTTC
CASSSPGQGVAYEQYF
>15|-|TRBJ1-5|TRBV7-8|-
TGTGCCAGCAGCTTAGCCAGGTGGGACTATCAGCCCCAGCATTTT
CASSLARWDYQPQHF
>15|once|TRBJ2-1|TRBV5-1|-
TGCGCCAGCAGCCCCCCGGGCGGGGTCGGGAATGAGCAGTTCTTC
CASSPPGGVGNEQFF
>16|-|TRBJ2-7|TRBV5-6|TRBD1
TGTGCCAGCAGTTCCCGCGGTTGGACAGGTTCCTACGAGCAGTACTTC
CASSSRGWTGSYEQYF
>12|-|TRBJ2-2|TRBV30|-
TGTGCCTGGACAGGGGAGGGCGGGGAGCTGTTTTTT
CAWTGEGGELFF
>15|-|TRBJ1-2|TRBV7-9|-
TGTGCCAGCAGCTTAGCTGGTGGGGCAGGGCCTGGCTACACCTTC
CASSLAGGAGPGYTF
>12|-|TRBJ1-2|TRBV25-1|-
TGTGCCAGCAGTCCCCCAGGGGAGGGCTACACCTTC
CASSPPGEGYTF
>17|-|TRBJ1-6|TRBV4-1|-
TGCGCCAGCAGCCAAGAGGGCGGGGGGTCCTATAATTCACCCCTCCACTTT
CASSQEGGGSYNSPLHF
>17|-|TRBJ2-3|TRBV6-1|TRBD2
TGTGCCAGCAGTGAATTGGGAGTAGCGGGGAACACAGATACGCAGTATTTT
CASSELGVAGNTDTQYF
>12|once|TRBJ1-5|TRBV20-1|-
TGCAGTGCTAGTCAGGGCCATCAGCCCCAGCATTTT
CSASQGHQPQHF